This passage covers 5 T cell receptor beta chains from one sample sequenced in a study of blood T cell repertoires in COVID-19. The data were produced by immunoSEQ multiplex PCR, yet TCRdb's version contains in-frame clones alone and is incomplete. The sample includes roughly 500,000 clones, 80% to 90% seen only once; the top ten take 3.2%. The source material was peripheral blood. Receptors originate from a human donor in a cohort sampled during active COVID-19.

A note on this clone: Additional DNA sequences in this sample encode the identical CDR3. The chain has TRBV19 and TRBJ2-1; 7 bases are shared with TRBD2. V lost 5 bases to trimming and J lost 3 bases; unmatched junction nucleotides: 4. This CDR3 has 14 amino acids. The germline gives CDR1 LNHDA, CDR2 SQIVND (reference sequence). This CDR3 reads CASSLLAGYNEQFF. Written as DNA, the CDR3 is TGTGCCAGTAGTCTGTTAGCGGGCTACAATGAGCAGTTCTTC.

The rearrangement joins TRBV4-1 to TRBJ1-5; D might be TRBD1 (5 bases). The V end was cut by 3 bases, the J end by 7 bases, with 19 bases between. The germline CDR1 and CDR2 sequences are MGHRA and YSYEKL. The CDR3 is made up of 16 amino acids. The CDR3 sequence: CASSQPQVRVEQPQHF. For the CDR3, the DNA is TGCGCCAGCAGCCAGCCCCAGGTCAGGGTTGAGCAGCCCCAGCATTTT.

This chain uses TRBV19 with TRBJ1-2, with 8 positions matching TRBD1. The V and J ends lost 5 bases and 5 bases, in that order; junction bases with no gene match: 7. The CDR3 contains 14 residues. From germline, CDR1 is LNHDA and CDR2 SQIVND (reference sequence). CDR3 in DNA: TGTGCCAGTAGTGGACAGGGAGCGTATTATGGCTACACCTTC. Protein sequence: CASSGQGAYYGYTF.

The gene calls are TRBV4-3 and TRBJ1-1, with TRBD1 as a possible D gene (6 bases). Per the germline V gene, CDR1 is LGHNA and CDR2 is YSLEER. CDR3 length equals 21 residues. Trimming left V 0 bases short and J 1 base short, with 27 bases between. The DNA of the CDR3 is TGCGCCAGCAGCCAAGATGGGGGCTCTAGATCTGGGTACGTTCCGAACACTGAAGCTTTCTTT. The encoded protein is CASSQDGGSRSGYVPNTEAFF.

The V gene is TRBV7-3, the J gene TRBJ1-1; weak D call: TRBD1 (5 bases). CDR1 is SGHTA, CDR2 FQGTGA, per germline. V lost 5 bases and J 3 bases, leaving 10 bases between the germline ends. The CDR3 runs 13 residues. CDR3: CASSGQGYTEAFF. In nucleotides, the CDR3 is TGTGCCAGCAGCGGTCAGGGTTACACTGAAGCTTTCTTT. The variable domain in full, completed from reference TRBV7-3 and TRBJ1-1, reads GAGVSQTPSNKVTEKGKYVELRCDPISGHTALYWYRQSLGQGPEFLIYFQGTGAADDSGLPNDRFFAVRPEGSVSTLKIQRTERGDSAVYLCASSGQGYTEAFFGQGTRLTVV.